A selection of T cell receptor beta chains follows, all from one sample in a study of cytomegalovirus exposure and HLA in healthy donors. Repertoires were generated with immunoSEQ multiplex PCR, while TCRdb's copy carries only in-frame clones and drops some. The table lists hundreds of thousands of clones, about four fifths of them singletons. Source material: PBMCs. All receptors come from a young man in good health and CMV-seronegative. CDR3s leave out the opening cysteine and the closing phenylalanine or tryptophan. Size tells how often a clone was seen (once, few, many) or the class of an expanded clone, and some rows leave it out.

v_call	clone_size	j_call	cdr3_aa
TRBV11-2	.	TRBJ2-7	ASSRGVPGEQY
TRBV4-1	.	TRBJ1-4	ASSQPRDRPGKLF
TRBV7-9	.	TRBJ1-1	ASSSYTNQRTEAF
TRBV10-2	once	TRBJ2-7	ASSERGLADYEQY
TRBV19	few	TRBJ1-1	ASSIKGTEAF
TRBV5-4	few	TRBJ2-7	ASSSGTAYEQY
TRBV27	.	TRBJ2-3	ASSPRGRVSTDTQY
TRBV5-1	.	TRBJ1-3	ASSLAGGMGNTIY
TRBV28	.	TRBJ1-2	ASSGRTGYYGYT
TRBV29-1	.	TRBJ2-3	SVVQGGTDTQY
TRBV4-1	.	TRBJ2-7	ASSQERSSGGSGYEQY
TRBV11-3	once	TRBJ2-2	ASSYDRNTGELF
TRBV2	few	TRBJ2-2	ASRPGIRLAGANTGELF
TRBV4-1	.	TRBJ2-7	ASSQVLRGAARDEQY
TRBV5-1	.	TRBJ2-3	ASSLDAGGADTQY
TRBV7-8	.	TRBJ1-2	ASSSQRTATYYYGYI
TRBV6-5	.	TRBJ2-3	ASKPAVLTDTQY
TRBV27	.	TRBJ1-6	ASSFRGGVNSPLH
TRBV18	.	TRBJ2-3	ASSHSGELNTQY
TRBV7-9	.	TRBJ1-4	ASSFGGATNEKLF
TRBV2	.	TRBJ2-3	ASSPLTSGGDTQY
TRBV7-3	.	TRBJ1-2	ASSLGTFYGYT
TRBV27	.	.	ASRQDRVVIYEQY
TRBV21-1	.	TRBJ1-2	ASSDRTGGDYGYT
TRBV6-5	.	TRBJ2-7	ASSERNRAGEQY
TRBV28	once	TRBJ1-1	ASSWVGVMNTEAF
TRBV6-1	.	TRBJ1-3	ASSVFGTGRNTIY
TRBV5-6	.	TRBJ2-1	ASSYLAGGGSDEQF
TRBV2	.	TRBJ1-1	ASRDRKGTEAF
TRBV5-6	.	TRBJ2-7	ASSPESSYEQY
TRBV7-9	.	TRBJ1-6	ASSLGQGFSNSPLH
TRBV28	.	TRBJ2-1	ASKFSSPSSYNEQF
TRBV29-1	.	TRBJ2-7	SVGGGTSGSYEQY
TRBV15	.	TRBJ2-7	AVAGTGDEQY
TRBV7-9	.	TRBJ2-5	SSSPRTGMETQY
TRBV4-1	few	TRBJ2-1	ASSQGAGNEQF
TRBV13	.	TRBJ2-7	ASSLRDRALEQY
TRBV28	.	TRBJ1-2	ASSLPGDIYGYT